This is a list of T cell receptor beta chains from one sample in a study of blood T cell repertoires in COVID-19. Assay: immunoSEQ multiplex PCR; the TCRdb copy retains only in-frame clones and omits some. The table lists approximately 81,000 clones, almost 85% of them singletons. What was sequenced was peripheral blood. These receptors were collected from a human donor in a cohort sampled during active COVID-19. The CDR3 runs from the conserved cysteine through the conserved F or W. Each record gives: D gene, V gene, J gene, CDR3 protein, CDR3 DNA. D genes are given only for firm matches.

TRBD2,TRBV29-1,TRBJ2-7,CSVGTSGFSYEQYF,TGCAGCGTTGGGACTAGCGGGTTCTCCTACGAGCAGTACTTC
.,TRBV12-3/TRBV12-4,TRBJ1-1,CASSPPRGTEAFF,TGTGCCAGCAGCCCCCCCAGGGGCACTGAAGCTTTCTTT
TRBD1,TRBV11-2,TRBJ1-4,CASSYLPGQGGEKLFF,TGTGCCAGCAGCTACTTACCGGGACAGGGAGGTGAAAAACTGTTTTTT
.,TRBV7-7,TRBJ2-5,CASSLDRKETQYF,TGTGCTAGCAGCTTAGACAGAAAAGAGACCCAGTACTTC
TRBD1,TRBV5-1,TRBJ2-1,CASSPGQGAYNEQFF,TGCGCCAGCAGCCCTGGACAGGGAGCCTACAATGAGCAGTTCTTC
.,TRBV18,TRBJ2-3,CASSPTASSTDTQYF,TGTGCCAGCTCGCCTACAGCATCTAGCACAGATACGCAGTATTTT
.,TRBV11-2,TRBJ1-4,CASSLSRGTPGDEKLFF,TGTGCCAGCAGCTTAAGTCGGGGCACGCCAGGGGATGAAAAACTGTTTTTT
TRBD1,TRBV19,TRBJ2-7,CASSISRTGKYEQYF,TGTGCCAGTAGTATTTCCCGGACAGGAAAGTACGAGCAGTACTTC
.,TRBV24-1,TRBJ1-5,CATSDGNGANQPQHF,TGTGCCACCAGTGACGGCAACGGAGCTAATCAGCCCCAGCATTTT
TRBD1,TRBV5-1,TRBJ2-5,CASSSGTGGYQETQYF,TGCGCCAGCAGCTCGGGGACAGGGGGGTACCAAGAGACCCAGTACTTC